A selection of T cell receptor beta chains follows, all from one sample in a study of OX40 agonist ivuxolimab in advanced cancers. Method: immunoSEQ multiplex PCR; TCRdb's copy keeps in-frame clones and lacks some. This repertoire shows about 52,000 clones, about 93% found once; its top ten account for approximately 25%. Sequenced material: CD4+ or CD8+ T cells sorted from blood, taken in a trial of the OX40 agonist ivuxolimab. The receptor set was obtained from an adult with an advanced solid tumor such as melanoma, head and neck, liver or kidney cancer. Each CDR3 is given with its conserved first and last residue. D genes are given only for firm matches. Not all rows give a size; the values are once, few, many and, for expanded clones, a class.

TRBD1	.	TRBV7-8	TRBJ1-4	TGTGCCAGCAGCCTACAGGGGTTGGGTAATGAAAAACTGTTTTTT	CASSLQGLGNEKLFF
.	.	TRBV19	TRBJ2-5	TGTGCCAGTATGGGACAAGGAGTATCCCAGTACTTC	CASMGQGVSQYF
TRBD2	.	TRBV6-5	TRBJ2-1	TGTGCCAGCACCCCGGCGAGCGGGGGTGAGCAGTTCTTC	CASTPASGGEQFF
TRBD2	.	TRBV11-1	TRBJ2-3	TGTGCCAGCAGCCTAGGGACTAGCGGACTCACAGATACGCAGTATTTT	CASSLGTSGLTDTQYF
TRBD1	.	TRBV7-6	TRBJ2-2	TGTGCCAGCACCCTGCGGGGACAGGGCACCGGGGAGCTGTTTTTT	CASTLRGQGTGELFF
.	.	TRBV6-6	TRBJ1-2	TGTGCCAGCAGACTCCGCGGGAGGGGCGCAAACTATGGCTACACCTTC	CASRLRGRGANYGYTF
.	.	TRBV18	TRBJ1-5	TGTGCCAGCTCACCACCGAGTGGGCATCCCCAGCATTTT	CASSPPSGHPQHF
TRBD2	.	TRBV7-2	TRBJ2-3	TGTGCCAGCAGCTTAGGGCGGGAGACCCGCACAGATACGCAGTATTTT	CASSLGRETRTDTQYF
TRBD2	.	TRBV27	TRBJ2-7	TGTGCCAGCAGTTTAGGAACTAGCGGGAGAAACGAGCAGTACTTC	CASSLGTSGRNEQYF
.	.	TRBV29-1	TRBJ2-7	TGCAGCGTTGAAGCAGGGTACGAGCAGTACTTC	CSVEAGYEQYF
TRBD2	.	TRBV9	TRBJ2-3	TGTGCCAGCAGCGTAGGAGCCGGGACTACAACAGATACGCAGTATTTT	CASSVGAGTTTDTQYF
.	.	TRBV4-1	TRBJ1-5	TGCGCCAGCAGCCAACAGGGTAATCAGCCCCAGCATTTT	CASSQQGNQPQHF
TRBD2	.	TRBV29-1	TRBJ2-7	TGCAGCGTGGGGGGGGGATTAACCTACGAGCAGTACTTC	CSVGGGLTYEQYF
.	.	TRBV13	TRBJ2-3	TGTGCCAGCAGCTTAGAAACCACAGATACGCAGTATTTT	CASSLETTDTQYF
.	.	TRBV11-2	TRBJ2-7	TGTGCCAGCAGCTTATTCCCTATTTACGAGCAGTACTTC	CASSLFPIYEQYF
TRBD1	.	TRBV29-1	TRBJ1-2	TGCAGCGGTCAGACAGGGGGCGGCTATGGCTACACCTTC	CSGQTGGGYGYTF
.	once	TRBV9	TRBJ2-1	TGTGCCAGCAGCCACGGACAAAGCTCCTACAATGAGCAGTTCTTC	CASSHGQSSYNEQFF
.	.	TRBV12-5	TRBJ1-1	TGTGCTAGTGGCGTTGGAGGCACTGAAGCTTTCTTT	CASGVGGTEAFF
TRBD2	.	TRBV4-3	TRBJ2-1	TGCGCCAGCAGCCAGTATGCTGCTCGGACTAGCACCTCCAATGAGCAGTTCTTC	CASSQYAARTSTSNEQFF
.	.	TRBV28	TRBJ2-7	.	CASSFGAGTSGYEQYF
TRBD2	.	TRBV11-3	TRBJ2-1	TGTGCCAGCAGCTTAGATCGGGCGGGAGTACGAGAGCAGTTCTTC	CASSLDRAGVREQFF
.	.	TRBV13	TRBJ2-3	TGTGCCAGCAGCTTAGCGACAGATACGCAGTATTTT	CASSLATDTQYF
TRBD2	.	TRBV9	TRBJ2-7	TGTGCCAGCAGCTCACTAGCGGGAGTTGGGTACGAGCAGTACTTC	CASSSLAGVGYEQYF
.	.	TRBV4-3	TRBJ2-7	TGCGCCAGCAGCCAAGACTATCCGGGGACCTACGAGCAGTACTTC	CASSQDYPGTYEQYF
TRBD2	.	TRBV4-3	TRBJ2-5	TGCGCCAGCAGCCAAGATCCAGCGGGAGGGAAAGAGACCCAGTACTTC	CASSQDPAGGKETQYF
.	.	TRBV5-4	TRBJ1-5	TGTGCCAGCAGCTTGGGGGGGGTTCAGCCCCAGCATTTT	CASSLGGVQPQHF
.	.	TRBV19	TRBJ2-6	TGTGCCAGTAGTATCGTAACAGGCTCTGGGGCCAACGTCCTGACTTTC	CASSIVTGSGANVLTF
TRBD1	.	TRBV27	TRBJ2-7	TGTGCCAGCAGCCTCTCGGGACAGGGATACAACGAGCAGTACTTC	CASSLSGQGYNEQYF